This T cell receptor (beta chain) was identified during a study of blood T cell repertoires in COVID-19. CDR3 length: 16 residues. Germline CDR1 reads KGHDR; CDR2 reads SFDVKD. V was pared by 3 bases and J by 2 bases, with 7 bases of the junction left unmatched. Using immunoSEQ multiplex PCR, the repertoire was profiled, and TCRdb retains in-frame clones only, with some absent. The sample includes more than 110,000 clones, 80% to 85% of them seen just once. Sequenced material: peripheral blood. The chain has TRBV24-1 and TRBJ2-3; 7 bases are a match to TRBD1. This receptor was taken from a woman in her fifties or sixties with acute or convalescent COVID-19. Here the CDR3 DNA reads TGTGCCACCAGTGATGCCCGGGACAGAAACACAGATACGCAGTATTTT. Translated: CATSDARDRNTDTQYF.